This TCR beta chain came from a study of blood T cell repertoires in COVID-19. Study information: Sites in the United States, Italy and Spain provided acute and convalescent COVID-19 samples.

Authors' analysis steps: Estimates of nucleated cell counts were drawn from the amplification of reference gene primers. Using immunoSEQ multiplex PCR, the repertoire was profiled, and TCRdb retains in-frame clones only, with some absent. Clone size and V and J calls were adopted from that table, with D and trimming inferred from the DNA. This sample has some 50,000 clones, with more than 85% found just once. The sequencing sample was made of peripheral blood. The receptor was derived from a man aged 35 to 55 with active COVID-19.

CDR3 sequence reads: CASTTGLEAFF. CDR3 nucleotide sequence: TGCGCCAGTACCACAGGGCTTGAAGCTTTCTTT. The chain uses TRBV10-2 and TRBJ1-1; tentatively, D is TRBD1 (6 bases). V lost 9 bases and J lost 7, with 12 bases in between. Germline CDR1 reads WSHSY; CDR2 reads SAAADI. This CDR3 is 11 amino acids long.